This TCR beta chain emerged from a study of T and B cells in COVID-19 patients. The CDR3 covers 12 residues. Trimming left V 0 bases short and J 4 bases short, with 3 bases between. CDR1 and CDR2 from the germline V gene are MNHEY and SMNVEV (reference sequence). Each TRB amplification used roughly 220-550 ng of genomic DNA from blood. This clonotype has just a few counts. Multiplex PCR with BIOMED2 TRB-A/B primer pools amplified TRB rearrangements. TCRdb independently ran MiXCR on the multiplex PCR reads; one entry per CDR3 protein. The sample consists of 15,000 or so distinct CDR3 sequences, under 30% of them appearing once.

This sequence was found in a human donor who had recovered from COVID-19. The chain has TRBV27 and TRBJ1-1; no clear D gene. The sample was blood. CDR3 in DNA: TGTGCCAGCAGTTTATCAGGCACTGAAGCTTTCTTT. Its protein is CASSLSGTEAFF.